A single sample gave rise to the 3 T cell receptor beta chains below, sequenced in a study of T cells in Graves' hyperthyroidism and ophthalmopathy. Regions amplified from RNA transcripts were the TCR beta CDR3 regions. Using the HTBI primer set, a first-round RT-PCR was run on the TCR CDR3. TCRdb re-called the multiplex PCR reads through MiXCR, storing one row per CDR3 protein. The table includes about 640,000 distinct CDR3 sequences, about 15% detected once. Sample: blood. The receptors come from a woman aged 45-59 years with Graves' ophthalmopathy.

This rearrangement joins TRBV7-2 to TRBJ2-1; 14 bases fit TRBD2. This CDR3 region has 17 residues. CDR1 SGHTA and CDR2 FQGNSA come from the germline V gene. The V segment lost 9 bases and the J segment 7 bases; nucleotides outside the gene matches: 14. The CDR3 nucleotides read TGTGCCAGTTTACCGGGACTAGCGGGAGTCTTGAGGAATGAGCAGTTCTTC. Amino acids: CASLPGLAGVLRNEQFF.

The chain carries TRBV20-1 and TRBJ2-7; 9 bases map to TRBD2. The CDR3 loop spans 13 amino acids. Germline V lookup: CDR1 DFQATT, CDR2 SNEGSKA (reference sequence). The J segment lost 7 bases and the V segment lost 4 bases, leaving 8 bases of the junction unmatched. The CDR3 DNA follows: TGCAGTGCTACGACTAGCGGACCCCGGGAGCAGTACTTC. This gives the protein CSATTSGPREQYF.

CDR3 protein: CASSPGAGGRETQYF. CDR3 DNA sequence: TGTGCCAGCAGCCCGGGGGCGGGAGGTCGGGAGACCCAGTACTTC. V usage is TRBV12-3 or TRBV12-4 and J usage is TRBJ2-5, with TRBD2 matching 8 bases. The CDR3 covers 15 residues. The ends lost 6 bases at V and 5 bases at J; junction bases unmatched: 11.